These 10 T cell receptor beta chains originate from one sample sequenced in a study of blood T cell repertoires in COVID-19. Assay used: immunoSEQ multiplex PCR; TCRdb lists only in-frame clones, some missing. The sample has over 100,000 clones; 84% are singletons. Material for sequencing was PBMCs or T cells enriched from blood (not recorded which). All receptors come from a woman between 25 and 40 years old who had recovered from COVID-19.

The chain is built from TRBV5-5 and TRBJ1-1; TRBD1 matches at 10 bases. The CDR3 loop spans 15 amino acids. Trimming at V came to 5 bases and at J to 5 bases, leaving 9 bases not matched to a gene. Germline V lookup: CDR1 SGHKS, CDR2 YYEKEE (reference sequence). The CDR3 loop is CASRTPGQGLTEAFF. In nucleotides, the CDR3 is TGTGCCAGCAGGACTCCGGGACAGGGGTTAACTGAAGCTTTCTTT.

CDR3 DNA: TGCGCCAGCAGCTTGGAGTCTATCGGCGGCACTGAAGCTTTCTTT. The encoded protein is CASSLESIGGTEAFF. The chain couples TRBV5-1 to TRBJ1-1; D gene unclear. Germline CDR1 is SGHRS and CDR2 is YFSETQ. V lost 0 bases to trimming and J lost 4 bases, with 13 bases between them. This CDR3 is 15 amino acids long.

This clone was found once. The CDR3 loop is CASSLGGPASYQETQYF. The CDR3 DNA reads as TGCGCCAGCAGCTTGGGAGGGCCAGCGAGCTACCAAGAGACCCAGTACTTC. The rearrangement joins TRBV5-1 to TRBJ2-5, with D tentatively TRBD2 (5 bases). Germline assignment: CDR1 SGHRS and CDR2 YFSETQ. V lost 0 bases to trimming and J lost 0 bases, with 15 bases between them. The CDR3 has 17 amino acids. The whole variable domain, filled in from reference TRBV5-1 and TRBJ2-5, reads KAGVTQTPRYLIKTRGQQVTLSCSPISGHRSVSWYQQTPGQGLQFLFEYFSETQRNKGNFPGRFSGRQFSNSRSEMNVSTLELGDSALYLCASSLGGPASYQETQYFGPGTRLLVL.

The genes are TRBV6-5 and TRBJ1-2, with 8 bases lining up with TRBD1. The trim removed 6 bases at V and 4 bases at J, leaving 4 bases unmatched. From germline, CDR1 is MNHEY and CDR2 SVGAGI. The length of the CDR3 is 13 residues. The CDR3 spells CASSHRGTYGYTF. The CDR3 bases are TGTGCCAGCAGCCACAGGGGGACCTATGGCTACACCTTC.

The chain employs TRBV28 and TRBJ2-5; TRBD2 agrees at 9 bases. The junction had 7 bases not matched to a gene; V was cut back by 3 bases and J by 5 bases. The CDR3 consists of 15 residues. In germline, CDR1 is MDHEN, CDR2 SYDVKM. The CDR3 reads CASSFIAGDGETQYF. The DNA for the CDR3 is TGTGCCAGCAGTTTTATAGCGGGAGATGGGGAGACCCAGTACTTC.

The chain carries TRBV5-1 and TRBJ1-2, with D possibly TRBD1 on 6 matching bases. V was cut by 4 bases and J by 4 bases, with 11 bases left in between. This CDR3 is built from 13 residues. Looked up from germline, CDR1 is SGHRS and CDR2 is YFSETQ. The CDR3 DNA sequence: TGCGCCAGCAGCACGGACAGTCTCTATGGCTACACCTTC. Its protein product is CASSTDSLYGYTF.

The genes are TRBV7-9 and TRBJ1-5; 7 bases match TRBD1. The V and J ends lost 5 bases and 3 bases, in that order; junction bases with no gene match: 4. The length of the CDR3 is 14 residues. Germline V gene lookup returns CDR1 SEHNR and CDR2 FQNEAQ (reference sequence). CDR3: CASSVTGSNQPQHF. CDR3 sequence (DNA): TGTGCCAGCAGCGTGACAGGGTCCAATCAGCCCCAGCATTTT.

The chain recombines TRBV4-2 with TRBJ1-4; D unclear. There are 15 residues in the CDR3. Germline CDR1 LGHNA, CDR2 YNFKEQ. Trimming took 4 bases from V and 3 from J, leaving 12 bases between them. In nucleotides, the CDR3 is TGTGCCAGCAGCCCCGGGAGGGTGGCTAATGAAAAACTGTTTTTT. Translation: CASSPGRVANEKLFF.

The rearrangement uses TRBV30 and TRBJ2-5; weak D call: TRBD1 (5 bases). Germline assignment: CDR1 GTSNPN and CDR2 SVGIG (reference sequence). The CDR3 is 13 residues long. The V end lost 2 bases, the J end lost 3 bases, and 10 bases lay between the germline ends. The DNA for the CDR3 is TGTGCCTGGAGTCGTGGCAGGGAAGAGACCCAGTACTTC. Amino acids: CAWSRGREETQYF. The whole variable domain, filled in from reference TRBV30 and TRBJ2-5, reads SQTIHQWPATLVQPVGSPLSLECTVEGTSNPNLYWYRQAAGRGLQLLFYSVGIGQISSEVPQNLSASRPQDRQFILSSKKLLLSDSGFYLCAWSRGREETQYFGPGTRLLVL.

The rearrangement joins TRBV5-5 to TRBJ2-1; TRBD2 matches 13 bases. CDR1 SGHKS and CDR2 YYEKEE come from the germline V gene (reference sequence). The CDR3 sequence is 19 residues long. J lost 4 bases, V lost 3 bases, and 13 bases had no gene match. CDR3 bases: TGTGCCAGCAGCTCCGGACTAGCGGGAGTATATCGAATATACAATGAGCAGTTCTTC. Translated, it gives CASSSGLAGVYRIYNEQFF.